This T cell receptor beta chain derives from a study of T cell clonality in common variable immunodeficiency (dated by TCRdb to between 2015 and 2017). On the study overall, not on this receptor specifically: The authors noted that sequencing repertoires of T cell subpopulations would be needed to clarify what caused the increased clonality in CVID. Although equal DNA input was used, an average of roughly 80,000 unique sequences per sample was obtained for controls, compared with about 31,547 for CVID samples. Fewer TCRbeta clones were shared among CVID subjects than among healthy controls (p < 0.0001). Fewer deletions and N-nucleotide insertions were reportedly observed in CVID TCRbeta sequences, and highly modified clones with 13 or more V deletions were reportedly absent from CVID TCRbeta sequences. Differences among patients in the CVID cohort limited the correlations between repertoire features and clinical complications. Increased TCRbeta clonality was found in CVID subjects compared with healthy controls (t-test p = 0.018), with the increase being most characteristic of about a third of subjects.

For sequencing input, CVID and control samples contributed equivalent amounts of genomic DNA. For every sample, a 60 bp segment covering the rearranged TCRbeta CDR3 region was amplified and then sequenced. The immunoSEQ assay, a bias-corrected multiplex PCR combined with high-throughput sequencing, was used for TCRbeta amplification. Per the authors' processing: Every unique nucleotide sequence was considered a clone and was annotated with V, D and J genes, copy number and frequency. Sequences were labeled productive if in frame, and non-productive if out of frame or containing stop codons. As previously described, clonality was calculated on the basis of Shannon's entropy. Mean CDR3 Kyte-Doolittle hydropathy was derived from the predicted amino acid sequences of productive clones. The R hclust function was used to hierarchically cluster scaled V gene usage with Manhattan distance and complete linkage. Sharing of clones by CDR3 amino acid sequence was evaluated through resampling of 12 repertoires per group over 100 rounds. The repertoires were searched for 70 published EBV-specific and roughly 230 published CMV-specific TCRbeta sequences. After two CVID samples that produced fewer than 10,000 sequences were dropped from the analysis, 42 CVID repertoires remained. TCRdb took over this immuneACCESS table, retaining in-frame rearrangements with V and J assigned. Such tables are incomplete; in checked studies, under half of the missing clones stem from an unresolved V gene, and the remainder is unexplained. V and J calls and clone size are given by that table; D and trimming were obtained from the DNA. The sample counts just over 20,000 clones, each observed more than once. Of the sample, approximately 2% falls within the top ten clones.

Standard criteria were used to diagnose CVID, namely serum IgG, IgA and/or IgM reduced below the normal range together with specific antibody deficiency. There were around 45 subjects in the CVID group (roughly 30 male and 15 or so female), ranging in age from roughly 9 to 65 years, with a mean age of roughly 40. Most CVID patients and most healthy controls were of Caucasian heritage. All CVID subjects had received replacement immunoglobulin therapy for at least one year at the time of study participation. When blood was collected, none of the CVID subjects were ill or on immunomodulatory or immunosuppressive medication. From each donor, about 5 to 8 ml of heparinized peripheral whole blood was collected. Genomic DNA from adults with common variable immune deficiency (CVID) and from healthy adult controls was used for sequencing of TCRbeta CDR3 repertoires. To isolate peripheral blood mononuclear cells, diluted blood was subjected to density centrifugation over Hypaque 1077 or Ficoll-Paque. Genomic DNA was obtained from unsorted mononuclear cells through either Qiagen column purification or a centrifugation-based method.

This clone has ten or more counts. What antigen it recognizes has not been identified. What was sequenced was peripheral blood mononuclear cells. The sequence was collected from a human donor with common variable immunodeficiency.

The CDR3 loop reads CASTTGPADTGELFF. CDR3 bases read: TGTGCCAGCACCACAGGGCCAGCGGATACCGGGGAG. In this chain, TRBV5-4 is recombined with TRBJ2-2; a weak D assignment points to TRBD1 (6 bases agree). The CDR3 is cut off 3 residues early in the read; its end comes from the germline J gene. V loses 6 bases, J loses 5 bases, and the germline ends lie 17 bases apart. CDR1 and CDR2, per the germline V gene (reference sequence), are SGHNT and YYREEE. Including cysteine and phenylalanine, the CDR3 has 15 amino acids. Of the CDR3's DNA, 36 bases were read; they are in frame from base 1.